These 9 T cell receptor beta chains share one sample of origin, sequenced in a study of blood T cell repertoires in COVID-19. Data came from immunoSEQ multiplex PCR; TCRdb stores just in-frame clones and leaves some out. Here the sample spans 100,000 to 150,000 clones, 85% to 90% being singletons. Sequenced: peripheral blood. The receptor source for this set is a man older than 75 with active or convalescent COVID-19.

This clone showed up just once. This sequence joins TRBV5-6 and TRBJ2-5; 7 nucleotides agree with TRBD2. The J segment lost 2 bases and the V segment lost 4 bases, leaving 11 bases of the junction unmatched. CDR3 length: 16 residues. Germline CDR1 and CDR2: SGHDT and YYEEEE. The DNA for the CDR3 is TGTGCCAGCAGCCCGCTCCGGCGGGAGCGGCAAGAGACCCAGTACTTC. It specifies CASSPLRRERQETQYF.

The chain uses TRBV2 and TRBJ1-3; 9 bases agree with TRBD1. CDR3 length equals 15 residues. Germline V lookup: CDR1 SNHLY, CDR2 FYNNEI. The V and J ends lost 5 bases and 3 bases, in that order; junction bases with no gene match: 5. This CDR3 reads CASSRRTGDGNTIYF. The CDR3, as DNA: TGTGCCAGCAGTCGGCGGACAGGGGATGGAAACACCATATATTTT.

This chain uses TRBV12-5 with TRBJ1-5, with no clear D. The CDR3 loop spans 13 amino acids. CDR1 and CDR2 from the germline V gene are LGHNT and FRNRAP. V lost 2 bases and J lost 8, with 10 bases in between. CDR3 bases: TGTGCTAGTGGTTTGAGAGGAACCGAGCCCCAGCATTTT. Amino acid sequence: CASGLRGTEPQHF.

The chain carries TRBV9 and TRBJ2-3, with 12 bases aligning to TRBD2. The CDR3 runs to 17 residues. J was trimmed by 0 bases and V by 4 bases; bases with no gene match: 6. From germline, CDR1 is SGDLS and CDR2 YYNGEE. CDR3 sequence: CASSKRLAGVSTDTQYF. CDR3 sequence (DNA): TGTGCCAGCAGCAAAAGACTAGCGGGAGTTAGCACAGATACGCAGTATTTT.

The chain has TRBV27 and TRBJ1-2; 10 bases line up with TRBD1. Germline trimming cut 2 bases from V and 3 bases from J; bases unmatched to any gene: 3. Germline V CDR1 and CDR2: MNHEY, SMNVEV (reference sequence). The CDR3 is made up of 15 amino acids. In nucleotides, the CDR3 is TGTGCCAGCAGTTTAAGGGGACAGGGGCACTATGGCTACACCTTC. Residues: CASSLRGQGHYGYTF.

J is TRBJ2-3 and V is TRBV19; 7 bases line up with TRBD2. V lost 5 bases to trimming and J lost 2 bases; unmatched junction nucleotides: 4. The CDR3 sequence is 14 residues long. The germline gives CDR1 LNHDA, CDR2 SQIVND (reference sequence). DNA of the CDR3: TGTGCCAGTAGTTTCAGGGACTACACAGATACGCAGTATTTT. Protein: CASSFRDYTDTQYF.

The rearrangement uses TRBV19 and TRBJ1-2, with D possibly TRBD1 on 6 matching bases. Germline loops: CDR1 LNHDA, CDR2 SQIVND (reference sequence). The CDR3 covers 14 residues. Trimming stripped 6 bases from V and 5 bases from J, with 16 bases between. The CDR3 DNA is TGTGCCAGTAGCTCAAGGACAGAAGCTTATGGCTACACCTTC. Translating gives CASSSRTEAYGYTF.

V gene TRBV28 combines with J gene TRBJ1-1; D perhaps matches TRBD1 (5 bases). The CDR3 consists of 13 residues. The germline CDR1 and CDR2 sequences are MDHEN and SYDVKM. V was shortened by 1 base and J by 8 bases, with 11 bases between the two germline ends. CDR3 sequence (DNA): TGTGCCAGCAGTTTATTGCAGGGCCGAGAAGCTTTCTTT. Translated: CASSLLQGREAFF.

This chain connects TRBV4-2 to TRBJ2-4, with D possibly being TRBD2 (6 bases). The CDR3 is made up of 15 amino acids. V was shortened by 0 bases and J by 6 bases, with 12 bases between the two germline ends. Germline V gives CDR1 LGHNA, CDR2 YNFKEQ. This CDR3 is CASSQDEGLGNIQYF. The CDR3 DNA follows: TGTGCCAGCAGCCAAGATGAGGGACTCGGAAACATTCAGTACTTC.